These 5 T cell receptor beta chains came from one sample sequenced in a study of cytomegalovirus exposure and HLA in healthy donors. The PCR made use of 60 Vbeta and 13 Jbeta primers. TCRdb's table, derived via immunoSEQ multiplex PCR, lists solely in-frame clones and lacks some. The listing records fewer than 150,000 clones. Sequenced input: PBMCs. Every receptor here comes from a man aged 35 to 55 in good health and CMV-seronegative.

The CDR3 sequence: CASSLNRAGGHEQYF. The CDR3 DNA sequence: TGTGCCAGCAGTTTGAATCGAGCGGGGGGCCACGAGCAGTACTTC. The chain recombines TRBV27 with TRBJ2-7, with 9 nucleotides matching TRBD2. Germline V gene sequence: CDR1 MNHEY, CDR2 SMNVEV (reference sequence). CDR3 size: 15 residues. J gave up 5 bases and V 3 bases, and 8 bases lay outside the gene matches.

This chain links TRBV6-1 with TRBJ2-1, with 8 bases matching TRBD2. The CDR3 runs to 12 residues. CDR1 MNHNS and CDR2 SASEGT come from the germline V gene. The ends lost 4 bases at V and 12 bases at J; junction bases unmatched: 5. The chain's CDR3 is CASSAWGLGQFF. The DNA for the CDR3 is TGTGCCAGCAGTGCCTGGGGACTAGGGCAGTTCTTC.

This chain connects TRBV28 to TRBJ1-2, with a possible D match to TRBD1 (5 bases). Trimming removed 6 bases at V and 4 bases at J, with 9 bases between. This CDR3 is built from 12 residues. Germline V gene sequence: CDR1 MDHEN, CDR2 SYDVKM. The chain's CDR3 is CASRRQSYGYTF. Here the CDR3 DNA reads TGTGCCAGCAGGCGACAGAGCTATGGCTACACCTTC.

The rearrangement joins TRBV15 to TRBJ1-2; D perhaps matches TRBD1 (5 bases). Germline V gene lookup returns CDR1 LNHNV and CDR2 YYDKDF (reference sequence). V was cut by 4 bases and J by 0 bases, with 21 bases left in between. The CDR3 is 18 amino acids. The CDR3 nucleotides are TGTGCCACCAGCAATCCGCGCGGGGGGACGGGGGCTAACTATGGCTACACCTTC. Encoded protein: CATSNPRGGTGANYGYTF.

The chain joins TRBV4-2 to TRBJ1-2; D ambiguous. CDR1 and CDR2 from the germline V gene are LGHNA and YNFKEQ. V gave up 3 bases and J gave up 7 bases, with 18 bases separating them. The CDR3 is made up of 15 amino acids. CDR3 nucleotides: TGTGCCAGCAGCCAGCAACCAGGTTTAACCTCTGGCTACACCTTC. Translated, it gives CASSQQPGLTSGYTF.